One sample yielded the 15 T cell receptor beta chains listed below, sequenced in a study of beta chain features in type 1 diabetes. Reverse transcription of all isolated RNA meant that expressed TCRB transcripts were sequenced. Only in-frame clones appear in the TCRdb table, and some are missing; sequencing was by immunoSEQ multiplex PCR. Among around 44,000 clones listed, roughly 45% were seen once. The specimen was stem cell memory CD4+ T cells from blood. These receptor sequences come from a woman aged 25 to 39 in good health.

The CDR3 protein is CASSPPGLAGYEQYF. CDR3 bases: TGTGCCAGCTCACCACCCGGACTAGCGGGCTACGAGCAGTACTTC. The rearrangement uses TRBV18 and TRBJ2-7; 11 nucleotides agree with TRBD2. The CDR3 contains 15 residues. The germline CDR1 and CDR2 sequences are KGHSH and LQKENI. With V trimmed by 0 bases and J by 3 bases, 1 base remained unmatched. Full variable domain (outside the CDR3, taken from reference TRBV18 and TRBJ2-7): NAGVMQNPRHLVRRRGQEARLRCSPMKGHSHVYWYRQLPEEGLKFMVYLQKENIIDESGMPKERFSAEFPKEGPSILRIQQVVRGDSAAYFCASSPPGLAGYEQYFGPGTRLTVT.

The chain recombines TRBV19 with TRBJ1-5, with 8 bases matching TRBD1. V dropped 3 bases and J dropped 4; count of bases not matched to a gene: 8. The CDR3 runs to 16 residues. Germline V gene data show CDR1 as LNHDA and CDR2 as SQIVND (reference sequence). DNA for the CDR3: TGTGCCAGTAGTATGCTTGGACAGGGCACGAATCAGCCCCAGCATTTT. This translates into CASSMLGQGTNQPQHF.

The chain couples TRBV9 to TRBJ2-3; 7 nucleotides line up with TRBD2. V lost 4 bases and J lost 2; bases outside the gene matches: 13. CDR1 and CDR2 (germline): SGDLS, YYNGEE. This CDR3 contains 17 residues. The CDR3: CASSPNPGTTNTDTQYF. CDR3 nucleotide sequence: TGTGCCAGCAGCCCAAACCCCGGGACTACTAACACAGATACGCAGTATTTT.

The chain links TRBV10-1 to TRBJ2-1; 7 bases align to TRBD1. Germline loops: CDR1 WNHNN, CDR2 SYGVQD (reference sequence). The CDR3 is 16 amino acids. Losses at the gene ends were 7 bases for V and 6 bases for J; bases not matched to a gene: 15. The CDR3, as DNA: TGCGCCAGCATTAGAGGCCGACAGGGCCCTCGCAATGAGCAGTTCTTC. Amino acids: CASIRGRQGPRNEQFF.

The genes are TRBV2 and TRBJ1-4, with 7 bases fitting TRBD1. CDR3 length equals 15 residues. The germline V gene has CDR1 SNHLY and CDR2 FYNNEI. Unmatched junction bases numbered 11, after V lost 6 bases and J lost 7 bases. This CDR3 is CASRNTGAEGEKLFF. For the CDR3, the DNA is TGTGCCAGCAGAAATACAGGGGCAGAAGGTGAAAAACTGTTTTTT.

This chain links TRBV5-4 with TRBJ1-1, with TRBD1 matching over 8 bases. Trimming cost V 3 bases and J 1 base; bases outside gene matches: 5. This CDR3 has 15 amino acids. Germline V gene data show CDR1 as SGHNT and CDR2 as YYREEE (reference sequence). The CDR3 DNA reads TGTGCCAGCAGCTCCGGGGGACAGGAGAACACTGAAGCTTTCTTT. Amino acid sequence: CASSSGGQENTEAFF.

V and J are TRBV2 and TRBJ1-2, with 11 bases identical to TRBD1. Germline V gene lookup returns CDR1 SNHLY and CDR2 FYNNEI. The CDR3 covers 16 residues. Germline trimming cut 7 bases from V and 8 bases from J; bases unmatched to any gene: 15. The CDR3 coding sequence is TGTGCCAGCACTGGGACAGGGGGTAGTTGGTCGGGGGGCTACACCTTC. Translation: CASTGTGGSWSGGYTF.

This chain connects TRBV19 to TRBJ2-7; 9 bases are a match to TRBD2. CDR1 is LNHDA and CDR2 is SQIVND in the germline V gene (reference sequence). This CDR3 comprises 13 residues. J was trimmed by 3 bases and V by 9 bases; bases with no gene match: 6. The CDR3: CASGTSSNYEQYF. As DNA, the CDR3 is TGTGCCAGCGGGACTAGCTCAAACTACGAGCAGTACTTC.

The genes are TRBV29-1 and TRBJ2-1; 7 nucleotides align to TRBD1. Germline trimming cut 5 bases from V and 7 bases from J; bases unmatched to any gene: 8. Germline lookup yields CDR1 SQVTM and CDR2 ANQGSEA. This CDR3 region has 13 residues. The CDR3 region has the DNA TGCAGCGTTCACAGGGGCGCCCTGAATGAGCAGTTCTTC. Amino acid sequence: CSVHRGALNEQFF.

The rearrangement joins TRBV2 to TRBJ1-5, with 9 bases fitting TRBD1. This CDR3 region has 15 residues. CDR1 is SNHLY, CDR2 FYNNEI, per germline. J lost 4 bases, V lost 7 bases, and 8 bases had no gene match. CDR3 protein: CASMGTGTGNQPQHF. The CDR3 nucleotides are TGTGCCAGCATGGGAACCGGGACAGGGAATCAGCCCCAGCATTTT.

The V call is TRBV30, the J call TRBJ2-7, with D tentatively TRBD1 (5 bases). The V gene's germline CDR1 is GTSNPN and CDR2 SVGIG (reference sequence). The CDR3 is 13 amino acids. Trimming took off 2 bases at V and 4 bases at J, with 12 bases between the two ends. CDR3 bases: TGTGCCTGGAGTTTCGTGCCAGGGTACGAGCAGTACTTC. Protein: CAWSFVPGYEQYF.

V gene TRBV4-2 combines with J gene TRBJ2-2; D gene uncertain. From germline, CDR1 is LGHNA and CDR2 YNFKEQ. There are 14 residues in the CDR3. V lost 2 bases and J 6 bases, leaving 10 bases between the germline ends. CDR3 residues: CASSQPLSPGELFF. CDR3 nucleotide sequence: TGTGCCAGCAGCCAACCCCTTAGCCCCGGGGAGCTGTTTTTT.

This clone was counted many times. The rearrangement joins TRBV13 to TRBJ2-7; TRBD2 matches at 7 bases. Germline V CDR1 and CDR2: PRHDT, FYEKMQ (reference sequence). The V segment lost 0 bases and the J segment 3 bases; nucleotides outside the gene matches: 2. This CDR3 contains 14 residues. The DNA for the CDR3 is TGTGCCAGCAGCTTAGGACTAGCGTACTACGAGCAGTACTTC. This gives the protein CASSLGLAYYEQYF.

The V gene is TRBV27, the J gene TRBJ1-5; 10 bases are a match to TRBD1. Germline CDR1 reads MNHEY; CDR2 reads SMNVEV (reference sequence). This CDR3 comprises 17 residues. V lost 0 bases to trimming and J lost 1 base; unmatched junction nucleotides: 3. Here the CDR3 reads CASSLSGGQGSNQPQHF. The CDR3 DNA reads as TGTGCCAGCAGTTTATCGGGGGGACAGGGGAGCAATCAGCCCCAGCATTTT.

CDR3 nucleotides: TGTGCCAGCTCACCACGTACAGGGGGTCTGAACACTGAAGCTTTCTTT. Amino acid sequence: CASSPRTGGLNTEAFF. The J gene is TRBJ1-1, the V gene TRBV18, with 8 bases matching TRBD1. From germline, CDR1 is KGHSH and CDR2 LQKENI. The CDR3 runs to 16 residues. J gave up 0 bases and V 1 base, and 4 bases lay outside the gene matches.